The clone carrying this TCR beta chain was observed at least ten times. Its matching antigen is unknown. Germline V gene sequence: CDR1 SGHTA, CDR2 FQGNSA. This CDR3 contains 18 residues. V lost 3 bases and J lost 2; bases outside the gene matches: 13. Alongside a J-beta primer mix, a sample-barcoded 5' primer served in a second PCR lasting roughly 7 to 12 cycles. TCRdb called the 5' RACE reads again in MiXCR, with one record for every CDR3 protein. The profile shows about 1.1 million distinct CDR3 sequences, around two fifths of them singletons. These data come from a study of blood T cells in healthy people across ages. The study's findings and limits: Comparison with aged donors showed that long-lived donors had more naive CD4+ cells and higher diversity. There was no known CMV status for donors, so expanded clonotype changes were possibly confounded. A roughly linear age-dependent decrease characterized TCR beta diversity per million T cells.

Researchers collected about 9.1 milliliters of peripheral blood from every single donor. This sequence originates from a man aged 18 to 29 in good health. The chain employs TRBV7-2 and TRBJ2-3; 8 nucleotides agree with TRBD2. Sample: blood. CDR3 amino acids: CASSFQALLAALTDTQYF. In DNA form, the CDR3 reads TGTGCCAGCAGCTTTCAAGCCCTACTAGCGGCCCTCACAGATACGCAGTATTTT.